These 13 T cell receptor beta chains came from one sample sequenced in a study of T cell responses to AZD1222 COVID-19 vaccine. Measured with immunoSEQ multiplex PCR; TCRdb has only the in-frame clones, and not every one. Among more than 100,000 clones, around 84% were seen once, and the ten largest hold 7.7%. Sequenced here: peripheral blood, sampled on day 0 of AZD1222 vaccination. These receptors originate from an adult in good health.

J is TRBJ2-5 and V is TRBV5-4; the match to TRBD2 covers 7 bases. CDR1 is SGHNT, CDR2 YYREEE, per germline (reference sequence). V gave up 0 bases and J gave up 2 bases; unmatched junction bases: 4. This CDR3 is built from 15 residues. In DNA form, the CDR3 reads TGTGCCAGCAGCTTGGCCGGGGGGATGCAAGAGACCCAGTACTTC. Amino acid sequence: CASSLAGGMQETQYF.

The chain links TRBV6-4 to TRBJ1-1, with D possibly being TRBD1 (5 bases). With 2 bases removed from V and 4 bases from J, the gap between germline ends came to 14 bases. Germline loops: CDR1 MRHNA, CDR2 SNTAGT. CDR3 length equals 15 residues. CDR3 bases: TGTGCCAGCAGTGACCCCATCGGGGGGATCACTGAAGCTTTCTTT. Protein: CASSDPIGGITEAFF.

This rearrangement joins TRBV4-1 to TRBJ2-1; D call uncertain. The germline V gene has CDR1 MGHRA and CDR2 YSYEKL. This CDR3 region has 16 residues. The V end was cut by 0 bases, the J end by 5 bases, with 14 bases between. The CDR3 loop reads CASSQEGTRVDNEQFF. The CDR3 DNA follows: TGCGCCAGCAGCCAAGAGGGAACAAGGGTCGACAATGAGCAGTTCTTC.

The gene calls are TRBV28 and TRBJ1-2; 7 bases agree with TRBD1. Per germline, CDR1 MDHEN and CDR2 SYDVKM. The CDR3 is 13 amino acids. The trim removed 8 bases at V and 4 bases at J, leaving 7 bases unmatched. The CDR3, as DNA: TGTGCCAGCGCCAGGGACAGTCGCTATGGCTACACCTTC. It yields the protein CASARDSRYGYTF.

This clone was counted a few times. V usage is TRBV5-8 and J usage is TRBJ1-1, with D possibly TRBD1 on 5 matching bases. This CDR3 has 15 amino acids. The V gene's germline CDR1 is SGHTS and CDR2 YDEGEE. Trimming removed 4 bases from V and 4 bases from J, with 17 bases in between. The CDR3 sequence: CASSAAGGGGTEAFF. The CDR3 nucleotides are TGTGCCAGCAGCGCCGCTGGGGGGGGTGGCACTGAAGCTTTCTTT.

The gene calls are TRBV6-1 and TRBJ2-7, with D hard to call. The CDR3 totals 12 residues. Germline V lookup: CDR1 MNHNS, CDR2 SASEGT. V was trimmed by 0 bases and J by 4 bases, leaving 4 bases between them. CDR3 protein: CASSEASYEQYF. CDR3 nucleotides: TGTGCCAGCAGTGAAGCTAGTTACGAGCAGTACTTC.

The V and J genes are TRBV9 and TRBJ2-3, with TRBD2 matching over 10 bases. The CDR3 consists of 18 residues. CDR1 is SGDLS, CDR2 YYNGEE, per germline. V lost 1 base to trimming and J lost 3 bases; unmatched junction nucleotides: 11. CDR3 DNA sequence: TGTGCCAGCAGCGTACCGAGCGGGAGGGCCGACGATACAGATACGCAGTATTTT. This encodes CASSVPSGRADDTDTQYF.

This chain links TRBV18 with TRBJ1-1; possibly TRBD1 for D (5 bases). This CDR3 spans 16 amino acids. V was trimmed by 1 base and J by 1 base, leaving 13 bases between them. Germline V gene data show CDR1 as KGHSH and CDR2 as LQKENI. CDR3: CASSPRQGGENTEAFF. CDR3 sequence (DNA): TGTGCCAGCTCACCACGGCAGGGCGGGGAGAACACTGAAGCTTTCTTT.

The chain carries TRBV9 and TRBJ2-2; unclear D gene. Germline V lookup: CDR1 SGDLS, CDR2 YYNGEE. CDR3 size: 14 residues. With 1 base removed from V and 1 base from J, the gap between germline ends came to 5 bases. CDR3 nucleotides: TGTGCCAGCAGCGTAATCGGGAACACCGGGGAGCTGTTTTTT. Translating it yields CASSVIGNTGELFF.

V usage is TRBV5-6 and J usage is TRBJ2-1, with 12 bases lining up with TRBD2. Germline V gene sequence: CDR1 SGHDT, CDR2 YYEEEE. This CDR3 region has 14 residues. Unmatched junction bases numbered 1, after V lost 2 bases and J lost 7 bases. CDR3 loop: CASSFTSGRNEQFF. CDR3 in DNA: TGTGCCAGCAGCTTTACTAGCGGGAGGAATGAGCAGTTCTTC.

To note about this clone: The sample has other DNA sequences that encode this CDR3 too. V is TRBV19 and J is TRBJ1-5; 8 bases are shared with TRBD1. Per the germline V gene, CDR1 is LNHDA and CDR2 is SQIVND (reference sequence). The CDR3 extends over 13 amino acids. V lost 10 bases to trimming and J lost 1 base; unmatched junction nucleotides: 3. This CDR3 is CATDRGSNQPQHF. The DNA for the CDR3 is TGTGCCACTGACAGGGGAAGCAATCAGCCCCAGCATTTT.

Comments on this clone: Other DNA sequences from this sample encode an identical CDR3 as well. The chain joins TRBV27 to TRBJ1-6; no definite D call. Germline CDR1 is MNHEY and CDR2 is SMNVEV (reference sequence). With 10 bases removed from V and 8 bases from J, the gap between germline ends came to 12 bases. The CDR3 covers 12 residues. CDR3 in amino acids: CATGPYHSPLHF. The DNA of the CDR3 is TGTGCCACCGGGCCTTACCATTCACCCCTCCACTTT.

The genes are TRBV12-3 or TRBV12-4 and TRBJ2-7, with D unclear. The length of the CDR3 is 11 residues. V was cut by 6 bases and J by 3 bases, with 6 bases left in between. The CDR3 nucleotides are TGTGCCAGCAGCCGTGACTACGAGCAGTACTTC. It is translated as CASSRDYEQYF.